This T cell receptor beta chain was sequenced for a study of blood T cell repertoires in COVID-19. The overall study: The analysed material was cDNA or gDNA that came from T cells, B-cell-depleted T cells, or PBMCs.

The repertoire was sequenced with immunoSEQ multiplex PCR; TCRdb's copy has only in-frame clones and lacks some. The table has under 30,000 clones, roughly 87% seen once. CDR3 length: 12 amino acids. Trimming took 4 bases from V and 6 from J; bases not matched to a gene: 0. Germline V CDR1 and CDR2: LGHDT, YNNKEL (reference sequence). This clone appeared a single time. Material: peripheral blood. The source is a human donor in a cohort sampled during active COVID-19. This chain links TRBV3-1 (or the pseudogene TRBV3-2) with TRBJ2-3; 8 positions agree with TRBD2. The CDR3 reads CASSPGGDTQYF. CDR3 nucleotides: TGTGCCAGCAGCCCGGGGGGGGATACGCAGTATTTT.